The 3 T cell receptor beta chains below all came from one sample that was sequenced in a study of blood T cell repertoires in COVID-19. Measured with immunoSEQ multiplex PCR; TCRdb has only the in-frame clones, and not every one. The profile shows some 150,000 clones, about 87% of them singletons. The material sequenced was peripheral blood. Receptors were obtained from an older woman who had recovered from COVID-19.

On this clone: Other DNA variants within this sample encode the same CDR3. The chain has TRBV5-1 and TRBJ2-7; TRBD1 matches 7 bases. The CDR3 consists of 14 residues. J was trimmed by 2 bases and V by 3 bases; bases with no gene match: 5. Germline CDR1 and CDR2: SGHRS and YFSETQ. CDR3 DNA sequence: TGCGCCAGCAGCTCGCTTCAGGGGGCCTACGAGCAGTACTTC. Its protein is CASSSLQGAYEQYF.

The V and J genes are TRBV2 and TRBJ2-5; D gene unclear. The CDR3 is 13 amino acids. Per the germline V gene, CDR1 is SNHLY and CDR2 is FYNNEI. Trimming took off 3 bases at V and 0 bases at J, with 5 bases between the two ends. The CDR3 region has the DNA TGTGCCAGCAGTGATCGGGACCAAGAGACCCAGTACTTC. It codes for CASSDRDQETQYF.

The J gene is TRBJ2-4, the V gene TRBV19; D is perhaps TRBD2 (6 bases). This CDR3 has 16 residues. The germline V and J ends were trimmed by 7 bases and 5 bases, with 21 bases remaining between them. CDR1 and CDR2 (germline): LNHDA, SQIVND (reference sequence). In DNA form, the CDR3 reads TGTGCCAGTACCCCAGGTCCTGGCGGGGACGAAAACATTCAGTACTTC. Its translation: CASTPGPGGDENIQYF.